The clone carrying this TCR beta chain was found many times. The sample originates from a study of naive and memory T cell subsets. An oligonucleotide containing a UMI was ligated to the 3' end of TCR cDNA. Amplification of ligated cDNA took four PCR rounds with SP2 and nested alpha and beta constant primers. TCRdb independently ran MiXCR on the 5' RACE reads; one entry per CDR3 protein. The sample lists tens of thousands of distinct CDR3 sequences, more than 7.5% seen once, with over 8% in the top ten. Between the trimmed V and J ends, which lost 2 bases and 6 bases, there was a span of 5 bases. The CDR3 is 12 amino acids.

The V call is TRBV12-3 or TRBV12-4, the J call TRBJ1-5, with D unresolved. The clonotype originates from a female donor in good health. CDR3 region: CASSLSSQPQHF. The CDR3 DNA sequence: TGTGCCAGCAGTTTATCAAGTCAGCCCCAGCATTTT.